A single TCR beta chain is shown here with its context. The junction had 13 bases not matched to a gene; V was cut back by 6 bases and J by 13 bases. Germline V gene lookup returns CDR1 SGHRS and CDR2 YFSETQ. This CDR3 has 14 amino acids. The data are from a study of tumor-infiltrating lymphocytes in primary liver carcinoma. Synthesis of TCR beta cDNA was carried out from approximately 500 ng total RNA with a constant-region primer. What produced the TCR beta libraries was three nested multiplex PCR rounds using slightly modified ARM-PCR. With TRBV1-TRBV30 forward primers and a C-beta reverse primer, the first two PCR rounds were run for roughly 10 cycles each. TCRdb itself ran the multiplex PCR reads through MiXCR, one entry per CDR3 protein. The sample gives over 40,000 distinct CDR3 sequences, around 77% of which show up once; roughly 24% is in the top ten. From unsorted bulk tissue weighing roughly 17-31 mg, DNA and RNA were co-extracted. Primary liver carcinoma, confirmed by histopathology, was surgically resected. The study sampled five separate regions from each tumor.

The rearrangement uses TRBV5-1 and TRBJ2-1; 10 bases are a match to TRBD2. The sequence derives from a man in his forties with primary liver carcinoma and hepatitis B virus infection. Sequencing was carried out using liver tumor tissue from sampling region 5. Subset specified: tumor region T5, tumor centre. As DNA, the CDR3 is TGCGCCAGCACGTTAGCGGGAGGTTACATTGATCAGTTCTTC. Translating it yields CASTLAGGYIDQFF. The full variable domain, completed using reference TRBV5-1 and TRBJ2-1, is KAGVTQTPRYLIKTRGQQVTLSCSPISGHRSVSWYQQTPGQGLQFLFEYFSETQRNKGNFPGRFSGRQFSNSRSEMNVSTLELGDSALYLCASTLAGGYIDQFFGPGTRLTVL.